Listed here is a single TCR beta chain. What antigen it recognizes has not been identified. It has no much larger one-base neighbor in the sample; base qualities were not kept. The method was the immunoSEQ multiplex PCR assay. For the multiplex PCR, a mixture combining 60 forward primers for TCR Vbeta segments and 13 reverse primers for TCR Jbeta segments was used. A multiplex PCR assay on genomic DNA amplified the CDR3 region of rearranged TCR beta genes. Amplified TCR beta libraries were sequenced as 87-base-pair reads on the Illumina HiSeq System. From the authors' description of their analysis: A later analysis counted approximately 74 million unique TCR beta chains across the 550 to 700 repertoires, and roughly 10 million of these chains were shared by at least two donors. A nearest-neighbor algorithm error-corrected the raw reads and collapsed the reads into unique sequences, merging closely related sequences to remove PCR and sequencing errors. To assign V, D and J gene segments, CDR3 sequences were aligned to IMGT reference sequences. Each retained sequence needed at least a six-nucleotide match to both a V gene segment and a J gene segment. A rearrangement was called productive if the CDR3 had no stop codons and remained in frame with V and J, and every other rearrangement was called non-productive. CDR3 was defined according to IMGT convention as the region running from the second conserved V-encoded cysteine to the conserved J-encoded phenylalanine. The earlier analysis of about 530 of the donors excluded any sequence lacking an unambiguous match to a single V gene segment. In an earlier analysis of roughly 600 of the donors, a V segment was called functional when productive rearrangements were above 56.7%, and segregating when the standard deviation between donors exceeded 5%. A statistical classification framework was built to diagnose cytomegalovirus status from the catalog of TCR beta chain sequences. In a later analysis, V and J genes were assigned by comparing TCR nucleotide sequences against IMGT/GENE-DB human TR gene sequences. The TCRdist pipeline was used in a later analysis to assign CDR3 sequences and most-parsimonious VDJ recombination scenarios. In a later analysis, each TCR beta chain was defined by its CDR3 amino acid sequence together with its V-gene family, and reads lacking a unique V-gene family were excluded. To address suspected cross-contamination and a sequencing artifact, a later analysis removed approximately 600 highly shared, low-generation-probability nucleotide sequences. For each public chain, a later analysis derived a clonal expansion index from normalized ranks of inferred template counts within each repertoire. A later analysis computed generation probabilities with a VDJ recombination model fitted to out-of-frame rearrangements, and checked the results against IGoR. Hypergeometric tests were used in a later analysis to score TCR-TCR, TCR-HLA and TCR-CMV co-occurrence, with a repertoire-size bias correction applied to the TCR pairs. To estimate false discovery rates, a later analysis permuted the HLA or CMV assignments 20 times. In a later analysis, co-occurring TCRs were grouped using DBSCAN, with TCRdist sequence similarity added in when clustering inside HLA-allele-positive subsets. Repertoires with fewer than 30,000 or more than 120,000 public chains, plus five repertoires with anomalous nucleotide sharing, were excluded from co-occurrence clustering. TCRdb retrieved this table from immuneACCESS and kept in-frame rearrangements only. Not all clones are present; in checked studies, unresolved V genes account for under half, and no reason is known for the remainder. The D gene and trimming were derived from the DNA, and the V and J assignments and clone size from that table. The sample table holds about 78,000 clones, of which 80% were seen once. About 32% of the sample belongs to the ten largest clones.

The cohort was made up of 650 to 700 healthy bone marrow donors. All cohort members were sampled while nominally healthy, although unrecorded immune exposures were likely present. The donor tested CMV seropositive and was one of the 289 seropositive cohort members. Every donor gave a peripheral blood sample, and the peripheral blood mononuclear cells from that sample were used for TCR beta sequencing. The Qiagen DNeasy Blood Extraction Kit was used to extract genomic DNA from the blood cell samples. This entry is derived from a study of cytomegalovirus exposure and HLA in healthy donors (dated 2017 in TCRdb). As for the study more broadly: According to an earlier analysis of several hundred of the donors, 150 million to 200 million T cells yielded approximately 120 million unique TCR beta sequences and about 300 Gb of sequence data. An early release covering around 630 HLA-typed donors comprised about 310 gigabases of sequencing data and approximately 85 million unique TCR sequences. Among the roughly 410 genotyped donors, approximately 82% belonged to the genetic ancestry cluster associated with self-reported Caucasian donors. The study was designed to test whether signatures of past pathogen exposure could be identified by cataloging public T cell receptors. The study used immunosequencing to profile the T cell repertoires of approximately 690 subjects and linked those repertoires to cytomegalovirus serostatus. Along with the roughly 670-subject first cohort, a separate validation cohort of roughly 110 different subjects was used. To predict cytomegalovirus infection status, the study brought together high-throughput TCR immunosequencing, statistical association of individual TCRs with disease status, and machine learning. To study patterns of TCR occurrence, a later analysis re-analyzed previously published TCR beta repertoires from hundreds of donors and added high-resolution HLA genotyping. Rather than using new phenotypic data, the later analysis identified candidate immune exposures from TCR beta sequences and from how often those sequences occurred across donors. An earlier analysis of 500 to 750 of the donors applied high-throughput TCR beta sequencing to assess whether each TCR beta V gene segment acted as functional or pseudogenic. Donor age, sex, ethnicity and CMV serostatus were compiled alongside the repertoire data. A later genetic analysis used genome-wide SNP genotypes for about 65% of the roughly 670 donors, treating that subset as a discovery cohort. All discovery cohort repertoires had been generated using a single sequencing platform. HLA typing included class I and class II loci at four-digit resolution. The number of typed donors differed by locus: about 620-640 for A, B, C, DRB1 and DQB1; 522 for DQA1; 606 for DPA1; and some 430 for DPB1. Five DR-DQ haplotypes were handled as single units for association and clustering because linkage in the cohort was strong. On average, about 200,000 unique TCR beta nucleotide sequences were sequenced per donor among about 400 genotyped donors of the cohort, with about 19% of those sequences being non-productive.

Paper-wide results and their limitations: A later genetic analysis reported fewer N-insertions in productive TCRs among donors in an Asian-associated ancestry cluster than the roughly 640-donor mean. A later analysis found that most CMV-associated TCR beta chains appeared HLA-restricted, with HLA associations seemingly driven largely by CMV exposure. In the study, around 150 TCR beta chains were listed as associated with cytomegalovirus. Compared with equally common non-associated chains, HLA-associated TCR beta chains in a later analysis were more clonally expanded and had lower generation probabilities. Most TCR sequences were seen in very few donors, while some public TCRs were found in many individuals. A cluster of highly shared sequence variants was judged likely to be a technical artifact of the sequencing pipeline. The cohort was sequenced for TCR beta chains only, and without alpha or paired-chain data the features that could be detected were limited. V-gene and J-gene trimming of TCR beta chains was associated with a missense DCLRE1C variant in a later genetic analysis, and the association was replicated in an independent cohort. A further reported finding was that TCR beta sequences accurately predicted the HLA-A and HLA-B alleles for most subjects in the first cohort. It was suggested by the authors that the approach could potentially be generalized to other disease states and immunological phenotypes. An earlier analysis of some 560 of the donors showed that most TCR beta V segments appeared in productive rearrangements either about 87% or about 30% of the time, which broadly matched IMGT annotations. Linkage disequilibrium might explain the correlated functional status among segregating V segments, but an unknown experimental factor could not be ruled out. A few of the identified cytomegalovirus-associated TCR beta chains were confirmed in vitro to be specific for cytomegalovirus antigens. Because HLA typing was unavailable for some donors at each locus, only the typed subset was used in association tests. Roughly uniform sequencing depth across donors was assumed in presence/absence analyses, although this assumption may not hold. When HLA alleles, especially DR and DQ, strongly co-occurred, TCR associations were difficult to assign to individual alleles. For the cohort, immune exposure information was limited to CMV serostatus. According to a later analysis, TCR association rates differed among HLA loci, with DRB1 alleles showing the most associated TCRs and HLA-C alleles showing the fewest. In a later analysis, some 18,000 TCR beta sequences were associated with specific HLA alleles at a false discovery rate of 0.05. In both the original and validation cohorts, the classifier was reported to diagnose cytomegalovirus status with high specificity and sensitivity. A later analysis reported that several top co-occurrence clusters appeared linked to parvovirus B19, influenza, CMV and Epstein-Barr virus. Because counts were too low, some 17 rarely observed V segments, including chromosome 9 orphons, were excluded from the earlier analysis of about 500 of the donors.

Sequences were obtained from PBMCs. The clonotype originates from a man over 45 in good health and CMV-seropositive.

The CDR3 region reads CASSPSGSYNEQFF. The bases are TGTGCCAGCAGTCCTAGCGGCTCCTACAATGAGCAGTTCTTC. The chain uses TRBV7-3 and TRBJ2-1, and TRBD2 matches 7 of the central bases. The CDR3 holds 14 amino acids from the cysteine to the phenylalanine. The read is trimmed to its CDR3 DNA, 42 bases read in frame from base 1. CDR1 and CDR2 are drawn from the germline V gene: SGHTA, FQGTGA. Ends trimmed: V by 6 bases, J by 0 bases; bases unmatched to a gene: 2. With all but the CDR3 taken from the reference TRBV7-3 and TRBJ2-1 genes, the full variable domain is: GAGVSQTPSNKVTEKGKYVELRCDPISGHTALYWYRQSLGQGPEFLIYFQGTGAADDSGLPNDRFFAVRPEGSVSTLKIQRTERGDSAVYLCASSPSGSYNEQFFGPGTRLTVL.